The 3 T cell receptor beta chains below all came from one sample that was sequenced in a study of shared T cell receptors in the human thymus. Sequencing used immunoSEQ multiplex PCR; TCRdb keeps in-frame clones, though not all of them. The sample holds some 400,000 clones, roughly 94% seen once. Sequencing was done on a sample of thymocytes. Receptors originate from a human donor.

Only one count was recorded for this clone. This sequence joins TRBV5-1 and TRBJ2-3; TRBD2 agrees at 12 bases. Trimming removed 2 bases from V and 4 bases from J; junction bases left unmatched: 14. The CDR3 extends over 19 amino acids. Looked up from germline, CDR1 is SGHRS and CDR2 is YFSETQ. DNA for the CDR3: TGCGCCAGCAGCTTACCCCTAGCGGGAGGGCCTCGGGAAGCAGATACGCAGTATTTT. Translating it yields CASSLPLAGGPREADTQYF.

The chain links TRBV28 to TRBJ2-6; perhaps TRBD1 as D (5 bases). The germline CDR1 and CDR2 sequences are MDHEN and SYDVKM. V was trimmed by 2 bases and J by 15 bases, leaving 11 bases between them. CDR3 length equals 12 residues. The CDR3 DNA is TGTGCCAGCAGTTTAAAAGGCCAGGGCCTGACTTTC. Its protein is CASSLKGQGLTF.

The chain combines TRBV28 with TRBJ2-2; D may be TRBD1 (6 bases). V was pared by 0 bases and J by 6 bases, with 11 bases between. Germline CDR1 reads MDHEN; CDR2 reads SYDVKM. This CDR3 has 15 amino acids. The chain's CDR3 is CASSLWHRDPGELFF. The CDR3 DNA reads TGTGCCAGCAGTTTATGGCACAGGGATCCCGGGGAGCTGTTTTTT.